A single sample gave rise to the 16 T cell receptor beta chains below, sequenced in a study of T cell responses to AZD1222 COVID-19 vaccine. The data were produced by immunoSEQ multiplex PCR, yet TCRdb's version contains in-frame clones alone and is incomplete. The profile covers over 150,000 clones, with 90% appearing a single time and under 20% taken by the ten largest. The sequenced sample was peripheral blood, obtained on day 0 of AZD1222 vaccination. Receptor source: an adult in good health.

The chain carries TRBV14 and TRBJ1-6; D is perhaps TRBD1 (5 bases). Looked up from germline, CDR1 is SGHDN and CDR2 is FVKESK. There are 14 residues in the CDR3. With 4 bases removed from V and 10 bases from J, the gap between germline ends came to 14 bases. The CDR3 region is CASSPRWGNSPLHF. CDR3 bases: TGTGCCAGCAGCCCCAGGTGGGGGAACTCACCCCTCCACTTT.

The gene calls are TRBV9 and TRBJ2-5, with 7 nucleotides matching TRBD2. With 8 bases clipped from V and 5 bases from J, the junction kept 15 bases outside the gene matches. This CDR3 comprises 15 residues. Germline V lookup: CDR1 SGDLS, CDR2 YYNGEE. This CDR3 reads CASTTEAGMGETQYF. Written as DNA, the CDR3 is TGTGCCAGTACCACGGAAGCGGGGATGGGTGAGACCCAGTACTTC.

The J gene is TRBJ2-1, the V gene TRBV19; 10 bases are shared with TRBD1. Losses at the gene ends were 7 bases for V and 5 bases for J; bases not matched to a gene: 5. CDR1 is LNHDA and CDR2 is SQIVND in the germline V gene (reference sequence). The CDR3 sequence is 14 residues long. The CDR3 nucleotides read TGTGCCAGTACCTGGGACAGGGGCCACAATGAGCAGTTCTTC. Translated: CASTWDRGHNEQFF.

The gene calls are TRBV4-3 and TRBJ1-4; possibly TRBD1 for D (6 bases). The CDR3 is made up of 15 amino acids. V shed 4 bases and J shed 4 bases, with 13 bases lying between them. Germline V gives CDR1 LGHNA, CDR2 YSLEER. CDR3 coding DNA: TGCGCCAGCAGCCTCACCAGGACAGTTAATGAAAAACTGTTTTTT. This encodes CASSLTRTVNEKLFF.

This CDR3 reads CASNQGQGNSPLHF. The DNA for the CDR3 is TGTGCCTCCAACCAGGGACAGGGAAATTCACCCCTCCACTTT. The gene calls are TRBV10-3 and TRBJ1-6; 9 bases are shared with TRBD1. The CDR3 is made up of 14 amino acids. CDR1 ENHRY and CDR2 SYGVKD come from the germline V gene. V lost 11 bases and J lost 7; bases outside the gene matches: 9.

The CDR3 DNA is TGTGCCAGCAGCCCCGCCGGGGGGCCCGAGCAGTACTTC. The encoded protein is CASSPAGGPEQYF. V is TRBV9 and J is TRBJ2-7; tentative D call: TRBD2 (7 bases). V lost 4 bases, J lost 6 bases, and 14 bases lay in between. This CDR3 spans 13 amino acids. The germline CDR1 and CDR2 sequences are SGDLS and YYNGEE.

The rearrangement uses TRBV7-2 and TRBJ2-1, with TRBD1 identical over 8 bases. There are 17 residues in the CDR3. CDR1 is SGHTA, CDR2 FQGNSA, per germline. After removal of 5 bases from V and 6 bases from J, the junction contained 15 bases not matched to a gene. The CDR3 DNA reads as TGTGCCAGCAGCAAAGGACAGGGACCCCTCTCAGGCAATGAGCAGTTCTTC. Translated: CASSKGQGPLSGNEQFF.

The chain combines TRBV6-5 with TRBJ2-7; no reliable D call. The V and J ends lost 2 bases and 0 bases respectively, with 14 bases between them. The CDR3 covers 16 residues. Germline CDR1 and CDR2: MNHEY and SVGAGI. CDR3 sequence: CASSYSVGSLSYEQYF. CDR3 coding DNA: TGTGCCAGCAGTTACAGCGTGGGCAGCCTCTCCTACGAGCAGTACTTC.

The J gene is TRBJ2-1, the V gene TRBV28; D might be TRBD1 (6 bases). V lost 10 bases, J lost 8 bases, and 27 bases lay in between. CDR3 length equals 16 residues. Per the germline V gene, CDR1 is MDHEN and CDR2 is SYDVKM. Written as DNA, the CDR3 is TGTGCCACCCTCAACACTCAGGGGATTGGTTTTTATGAGCAGTTCTTC. Protein product: CATLNTQGIGFYEQFF.

The chain carries TRBV5-6 and TRBJ1-1, with D uncertain. The germline gives CDR1 SGHDT, CDR2 YYEEEE. The ends were cut back, 4 bases at V and 0 bases at J, with 22 bases in the middle. The CDR3 totals 18 residues. As DNA, the CDR3 is TGTGCCAGCAGCCTACCCCGCCGGTTTACTGGCGTGAACACTGAAGCTTTCTTT. This encodes CASSLPRRFTGVNTEAFF.

CDR3 in DNA: TGTGCCAGCAGCCCCCGACTAGCGGGGGATGGCACAGATACGCAGTATTTT. As protein: CASSPRLAGDGTDTQYF. This chain connects TRBV7-6 to TRBJ2-3; TRBD2 matches 12 bases. The length of the CDR3 is 17 residues. The V gene's germline CDR1 is SGHVS and CDR2 FNYEAQ. The V segment lost 5 bases and the J segment 1 base; nucleotides outside the gene matches: 7.

The chain is built from TRBV6-5 and TRBJ1-2; 7 bases align to TRBD1. V lost 3 bases to trimming and J lost 6 bases; unmatched junction nucleotides: 4. In germline, CDR1 is MNHEY, CDR2 SVGAGI. The CDR3 extends over 13 amino acids. CDR3 region: CASSYDRVDGYTF. CDR3 sequence (DNA): TGTGCCAGCAGTTATGACAGGGTTGATGGCTACACCTTC.

The chain is built from TRBV11-2 and TRBJ2-5; D is ambiguous. Germline CDR1 SGHAT, CDR2 FQNNGV. The ends were cut back, 3 bases at V and 2 bases at J, with 1 base in the middle. This CDR3 comprises 11 residues. The DNA of the CDR3 is TGTGCCAGCAGCTTTCAAGAGACCCAGTACTTC. As protein: CASSFQETQYF.

The chain recombines TRBV19 with TRBJ1-1; D might be TRBD1 (5 bases). This CDR3 spans 14 amino acids. From germline, CDR1 is LNHDA and CDR2 SQIVND (reference sequence). With 4 bases removed from V and 4 bases from J, the gap between germline ends came to 13 bases. This CDR3 is CASSTQGLFTEAFF. The CDR3, as DNA: TGTGCCAGTAGTACTCAGGGATTATTCACTGAAGCTTTCTTT.

The chain uses TRBV9 and TRBJ1-3; tentatively, D is TRBD1 (6 bases). V was cut by 3 bases and J by 3 bases, with 16 bases left in between. The CDR3 is 16 residues long. Germline V gives CDR1 SGDLS, CDR2 YYNGEE. CDR3 DNA sequence: TGTGCCAGCAGCGCCATACAGGGTGGTGGTGGAAACACCATATATTTT. Amino acid sequence: CASSAIQGGGGNTIYF.

This clone was detected once. The chain uses TRBV9 and TRBJ1-2, with a tentative D call TRBD1 (6 bases). The ends were cut back, 7 bases at V and 6 bases at J, with 10 bases in the middle. CDR3 length: 11 amino acids. Germline CDR1 is SGDLS and CDR2 is YYNGEE. DNA for the CDR3: TGTGCCAGCCGCAACAGGGATGGCTACACCTTC. It is translated as CASRNRDGYTF.